These T cell receptor beta chains were read from a single sample in a study of T cells in localized non-small cell lung cancer. TCRdb keeps only in-frame clones here, not all; method: immunoSEQ multiplex PCR. The table lists approximately 60,000 clones, under 90% of them singletons, with almost 2% in the top ten. Material: peripheral blood, obtained before any cancer treatment. The receptors here all came from a woman aged 35 to 69 with stage I lung adenocarcinoma. The CDR3 runs from the conserved cysteine through the conserved F or W. Size is stated for part of the rows, as once, few or many counts, or as a class when the clone is expanded.

j_gene,abundance,v_gene,CDR3aa
TRBJ2-2,NA,TRBV14,CASSRNTGELFF
TRBJ1-1,NA,TRBV10-3,CAISESKGGASTEAFF
TRBJ2-1,NA,TRBV5-1,CASRGREDHEQFF
TRBJ2-7,NA,TRBV18,CASSPGLAGLYEQYF
TRBJ1-2,NA,TRBV7-2,CASSLAWGPNYGYTF
TRBJ1-1,NA,TRBV6-5,CASSYSEGNTEAFF
TRBJ1-3,NA,TRBV6-1,CASNPESSGNTIYF
TRBJ1-1,once,TRBV5-6,CASRGNTEAFF
TRBJ1-1,NA,TRBV7-3,CASSRQGGNTEAFF
TRBJ1-1,NA,TRBV6-1,CASSYQQGGNTEAFF
TRBJ1-4,NA,TRBV6-6,CASGQAEKLFF
TRBJ2-7,medium-sized,TRBV4-3,CASSQEGSGRYEQYF
TRBJ1-3,NA,TRBV7-2,CASSLGQSSSGNTIYF
TRBJ1-1,NA,TRBV11-2,CASSWSPNTEAFF
TRBJ1-2,NA,TRBV7-9,CASSLAGTDNYGYTF
TRBJ1-2,NA,TRBV7-9,CASVNARGLNYGYTF
TRBJ1-2,once,TRBV29-1,CSVELGQGAGGYTF
TRBJ1-1,NA,TRBV18,CASSPQGSGTEAFF
TRBJ1-1,NA,TRBV7-3,CASSLLSNTEAFF
TRBJ1-3,NA,TRBV29-1,CSVNGGSSGTIYF
TRBJ1-1,NA,TRBV7-2,CASSPRRNTEAFF
TRBJ1-6,NA,TRBV29-1,CSVSDRDNSPLHF
TRBJ2-7,NA,TRBV19,CASSTSGLAGVEQYF
TRBJ2-7,NA,TRBV27,CASSATLGTSYEQYF
TRBJ2-3,NA,TRBV10-3,CATGSGQSTDTQYF
TRBJ2-1,NA,TRBV19,CASSFPGTYNEQFF
TRBJ1-1,few,TRBV7-9,CASTTAPLEAFF
TRBJ1-2,NA,TRBV6-1,CASSEGGGLGNGYTF
TRBJ2-1,NA,TRBV9,CASSVQGNEQFF
TRBJ1-3,NA,TRBV6-6,CASSHRGDSGNTIYF
TRBJ1-2,NA,TRBV4-3,CASSQEIAGNYGYTF
TRBJ1-1,once,TRBV4-2,CASSQGADTEAFF
TRBJ1-5,NA,TRBV28,CASSFGNQPQHF
TRBJ1-1,NA,TRBV15,CATSRDAGMTTEAFF
TRBJ1-4,NA,TRBV18,CASSPSGASDATNEKLFF
TRBJ1-4,NA,TRBV27,CASSLPIQSTNEKLFF
TRBJ2-1,NA,TRBV19,CASKLVAGGPNEQFF
TRBJ2-7,NA,TRBV10-3,CAISYPTSGAYEQYF
TRBJ2-2,NA,TRBV7-3,CASSLNGLPFTAGELFF
TRBJ2-7,NA,TRBV11-2,CASSLDLGGMEPYF
TRBJ1-5,NA,TRBV5-6,CASSLGQGQPQHF
TRBJ1-4,NA,TRBV5-6,CASREGASEKLFF
TRBJ2-7,NA,TRBV2,CASKTPSGRDEQYF
TRBJ1-1,NA,TRBV9,CASSVGGRTEAFF
TRBJ2-5,NA,TRBV9,CASSGTEETQYF
TRBJ2-7,NA,TRBV5-4,CASSWGLAYEQYF